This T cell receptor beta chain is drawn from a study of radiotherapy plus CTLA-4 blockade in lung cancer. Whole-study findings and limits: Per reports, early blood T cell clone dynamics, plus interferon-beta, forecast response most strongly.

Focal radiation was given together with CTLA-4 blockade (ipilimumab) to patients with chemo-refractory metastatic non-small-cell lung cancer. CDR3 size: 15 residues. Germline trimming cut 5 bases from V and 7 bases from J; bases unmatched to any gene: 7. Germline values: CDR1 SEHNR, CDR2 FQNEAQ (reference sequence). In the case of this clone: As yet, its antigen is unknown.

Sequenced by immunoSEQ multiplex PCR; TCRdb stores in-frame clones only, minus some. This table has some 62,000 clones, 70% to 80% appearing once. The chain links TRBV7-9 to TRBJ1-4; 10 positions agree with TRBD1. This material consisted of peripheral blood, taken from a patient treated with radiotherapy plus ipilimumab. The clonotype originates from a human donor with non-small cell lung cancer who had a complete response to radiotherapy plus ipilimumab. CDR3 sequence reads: CASSPDRGFSEKLFF. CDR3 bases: TGTGCCAGCAGCCCGGACAGGGGGTTTAGTGAAAAACTGTTTTTT. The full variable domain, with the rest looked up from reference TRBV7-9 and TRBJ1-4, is DTGVSQNPRHKITKRGQNVTFRCDPISEHNRLYWYRQTLGQGPEFLTYFQNEAQLEKSRLLSDRFSAERPKGSFSTLEIQRTEQGDSAMYLCASSPDRGFSEKLFFGSGTQLSVL.